One and the same sample provided the 19 T cell receptor beta chains below, sequenced in a study of shared clonotypes between healthy human individuals. Measured with immunoSEQ multiplex PCR; TCRdb has only the in-frame clones, and not every one. The table has some 470,000 clones, roughly four fifths seen once. Sequenced material: PBMCs. These receptors originate from a woman in her 40s in good health. Some clones in this sample may be carry-over from other donors' samples.

The chain is built from TRBV9 and TRBJ1-1, with a possible D match to TRBD1 (5 bases). The germline CDR1 and CDR2 sequences are SGDLS and YYNGEE. The CDR3 contains 14 residues. V lost 0 bases and J lost 7, with 13 bases in between. The CDR3 region has the DNA TGTGCCAGCAGCGTAGATTCCGCCAGGGATGAAGCTTTCTTT. Amino acids: CASSVDSARDEAFF.

The V and J genes are TRBV7-8 and TRBJ2-7, with TRBD2 as a possible D gene (6 bases). This CDR3 spans 17 amino acids. V was trimmed by 0 bases and J by 7 bases, leaving 22 bases between them. The germline V gene has CDR1 SGHVS and CDR2 FQNEAQ. The CDR3 DNA reads TGTGCCAGCAGCTTAGCGCGGGGCGGTATCCCAGCGAGGGAGCAGTACTTC. This translates into CASSLARGGIPAREQYF.

J is TRBJ2-7 and V is TRBV29-1; 8 positions match TRBD2. The CDR3 totals 13 residues. V shed 1 base, J shed 2 bases, and the junction held 1 base outside the gene matches. The germline gives CDR1 SQVTM, CDR2 ANQGSEA. In nucleotides, the CDR3 is TGCAGCGTTGAAGGCGGGAGGACCTACGAGCAGTACTTC. This codes for CSVEGGRTYEQYF.

V and J are TRBV10-1 and TRBJ2-4; 14 bases agree with TRBD2. Germline V gene data show CDR1 as WNHNN and CDR2 as SYGVQD (reference sequence). The CDR3 consists of 16 residues. After removal of 3 bases from V and 7 bases from J, the junction contained 5 bases not matched to a gene. For the CDR3, the DNA is TGCGCCAGCAGTGAAACGACTAGCGGGAGGGCGAACATTCAGTACTTC. This translates into CASSETTSGRANIQYF.

The CDR3 reads CASSPPPASYNEQFF. The CDR3 DNA sequence: TGTGCCAGCAGTCCCCCCCCAGCGAGTTACAATGAGCAGTTCTTC. The genes are TRBV7-2 and TRBJ2-1; no firm D call. Looked up from germline, CDR1 is SGHTA and CDR2 is FQGNSA. Trimming removed 6 bases from V and 4 bases from J, with 16 bases in between. The CDR3 is 15 residues long. Drawing the rest from reference TRBV7-2 and TRBJ2-1, the complete variable domain is GAGVSQSPSNKVTEKGKDVELRCDPISGHTALYWYRQSLGQGLEFLIYFQGNSAPDKSGLPSDRFSAERTGGSVSTLTIQRTQQEDSAVYLCASSPPPASYNEQFFGPGTRLTVL.

The chain is built from TRBV5-4 and TRBJ2-3; 9 positions match TRBD2. There are 16 residues in the CDR3. CDR1 is SGHNT and CDR2 is YYREEE in the germline V gene (reference sequence). With 0 bases clipped from V and 3 bases from J, the junction kept 5 bases outside the gene matches. CDR3 sequence (DNA): TGTGCCAGCAGCTTGGTGGCGGGAGGGCCTACAGATACGCAGTATTTT. Protein product: CASSLVAGGPTDTQYF.

In the case of this clone: This specimen includes other DNA sequences encoding the same CDR3. The V call is TRBV27, the J call TRBJ2-7; D might be TRBD1 or TRBD2, each matching 5 bases. The CDR3 consists of 14 residues. Germline-derived CDR1 and CDR2 are MNHEY and SMNVEV (reference sequence). The V and J ends lost 6 bases and 5 bases respectively, with 17 bases between them. For the CDR3, the DNA is TGTGCCAGCAGATCCACGGGACGGGGCAACGAGCAGTACTTC. It yields the protein CASRSTGRGNEQYF.

The chain links TRBV4-3 to TRBJ2-7, with D uncertain. CDR3 size: 14 residues. V lost 0 bases and J 2 bases, leaving 8 bases between the germline ends. Per germline, CDR1 LGHNA and CDR2 YSLEER. The CDR3: CASSQDVGTYEQYF. The CDR3 DNA reads TGCGCCAGCAGCCAAGATGTAGGAACCTACGAGCAGTACTTC.

This chain uses TRBV28 with TRBJ2-6, with 7 bases fitting TRBD1. The V segment lost 3 bases and the J segment 5 bases; nucleotides outside the gene matches: 4. The V gene's germline CDR1 is MDHEN and CDR2 SYDVKM. The CDR3 length is 15 residues. CDR3 sequence (DNA): TGTGCCAGCAGTTTTACAGGGGTCAGGGCCAACGTCCTGACTTTC. This sequence encodes CASSFTGVRANVLTF. Complete variable domain (other parts from reference TRBV28 and TRBJ2-6): DVKVTQSSRYLVKRTGEKVFLECVQDMDHENMFWYRQDPGLGLRLIYFSYDVKMKEKGDIPEGYSVSREKKERFSLILESASTNQTSMYLCASSFTGVRANVLTFGAGSRLTVL.

J is TRBJ2-1 and V is TRBV11-3; D may be TRBD2 (6 bases). This CDR3 is 15 amino acids long. With 5 bases removed from V and 1 base from J, the gap between germline ends came to 12 bases. CDR1 is SGHNT, CDR2 YENEEA, per germline. CDR3 sequence reads: CASSLAGGSYNEQFF. As DNA, the CDR3 is TGTGCCAGCAGCCTTGCTGGGGGGTCCTACAATGAGCAGTTCTTC. Looking up the rest from reference TRBV11-3 and TRBJ2-1 gives the full variable domain: EAGVVQSPRYKIIEKKQPVAFWCNPISGHNTLYWYLQNLGQGPELLIRYENEEAVDDSQLPKDRFSAERLKGVDSTLKIQPAELGDSAVYLCASSLAGGSYNEQFFGPGTRLTVL.

The chain has TRBV15 and TRBJ1-1; D is unclear. The length of the CDR3 is 15 residues. Germline values: CDR1 LNHNV, CDR2 YYDKDF (reference sequence). The ends were cut back, 3 bases at V and 1 base at J, with 12 bases in the middle. Here the CDR3 reads CATSRGWAENTEAFF. The CDR3 DNA follows: TGTGCCACCAGCAGGGGGTGGGCAGAGAACACTGAAGCTTTCTTT.

This chain uses TRBV27 with TRBJ1-5; D remains ambiguous. Trimming stripped 1 base from V and 5 bases from J, with 9 bases between. Germline CDR1 and CDR2: MNHEY and SMNVEV (reference sequence). The CDR3 is made up of 14 amino acids. CDR3 amino acids: CASSLFTGHQPQHF. The CDR3 DNA follows: TGTGCCAGCAGTTTATTTACCGGTCATCAGCCCCAGCATTTT.

This chain uses TRBV7-2 with TRBJ2-3, with 8 nucleotides matching TRBD1. With 1 base clipped from V and 0 bases from J, the junction kept 9 bases outside the gene matches. Germline values: CDR1 SGHTA, CDR2 FQGNSA. The CDR3 is 18 residues long. This CDR3 reads CASSLVRTGITSTDTQYF. As DNA, the CDR3 is TGTGCCAGCAGCTTAGTAAGGACAGGGATCACTAGCACAGATACGCAGTATTTT.

This chain joins TRBV10-3 and TRBJ2-7; TRBD2 might be the D (6 bases). The CDR3 sequence is 13 residues long. Germline values: CDR1 ENHRY, CDR2 SYGVKD. Trimming took off 5 bases at V and 4 bases at J, with 12 bases between the two ends. DNA for the CDR3: TGTGCCATCAGTCTCGGGAGCTTATACGAGCAGTACTTC. Its translation is CAISLGSLYEQYF.

The chain carries TRBV30 and TRBJ2-7, with 8 bases identical to TRBD1. This CDR3 is 12 amino acids long. Germline lookup yields CDR1 GTSNPN and CDR2 SVGIG (reference sequence). The J segment lost 6 bases and the V segment lost 1 base, leaving 2 bases of the junction unmatched. CDR3 DNA sequence: TGTGCCTGGAGTGGGACAGGGCGCGAGCAGTACTTC. It codes for CAWSGTGREQYF.

The CDR3 spells CASSPTGKSQPQHF. The CDR3 DNA sequence: TGTGCCAGCAGTCCCACAGGGAAGAGTCAGCCCCAGCATTTT. The rearrangement links TRBV2 to TRBJ1-5; D might be TRBD1 (6 bases). CDR1 SNHLY and CDR2 FYNNEI come from the germline V gene. CDR3 length: 14 amino acids. Trimming stripped 5 bases from V and 6 bases from J, with 14 bases between.

The chain combines TRBV9 with TRBJ1-3; a weak D match, TRBD1 (5 bases). In germline, CDR1 is SGDLS, CDR2 YYNGEE. The V end lost 0 bases, the J end lost 4 bases, and 17 bases lay between the germline ends. This CDR3 is built from 17 residues. CDR3 DNA: TGTGCCAGCAGCGTAGATTTGGGAGGGGAGTTGGGAAACACCATATATTTT. Its protein product is CASSVDLGGELGNTIYF.

The chain recombines TRBV4-1 with TRBJ1-2; TRBD1 agrees at 11 bases. Germline CDR1 reads MGHRA; CDR2 reads YSYEKL. This CDR3 is 17 amino acids long. The junction had 7 bases not matched to a gene; V was cut back by 0 bases and J by 4 bases. CDR3 region: CASSQDRGTGGAYGYTF. CDR3 bases: TGCGCCAGCAGCCAAGATCGTGGGACAGGGGGAGCCTATGGCTACACCTTC.

This clone was counted a few times. The chain combines TRBV5-1 with TRBJ1-1, with TRBD1 matching 9 bases. Germline CDR1 and CDR2: SGHRS and YFSETQ. J gave up 4 bases and V 0 bases, and 16 bases lay outside the gene matches. This CDR3 contains 19 residues. The CDR3 bases are TGCGCCAGCAGCTTGGCACCGGGACAGGGTACGGTTGGCAGCACTGAAGCTTTCTTT. Translating it yields CASSLAPGQGTVGSTEAFF.